This T cell receptor (beta chain) comes out of a study of PD-1 blockade in classical Hodgkin lymphoma. Each and every patient relapsed after autologous stem cell transplantation, and patients got differing brentuximab vedotin exposure. Study-level points and caveats: Baseline diversity resembling that of newly diagnosed patients was seen in complete responders. Newly diagnosed patients reportedly trailed healthy donors in baseline TCR diversity. TCR diversity rose significantly by C4D1 in CD4+ but not CD8+ cells. No one has yet defined what causes the repertoire differences, which may be disease activity or prior therapy.

As for this clone: The antigen is not known.

Data came from immunoSEQ multiplex PCR; TCRdb stores just in-frame clones and leaves some out. Of 11,000 to 15,000 clones listed, 83% were seen once; the top ten hold approximately 22%. Germline loops: CDR1 MNHNY, CDR2 SVGAGI (reference sequence). V lost 4 bases, J lost 1 base, and 3 bases stayed unmatched. CDR3 length: 15 residues. The chain employs TRBV6-6 and TRBJ1-3, with TRBD1 matching 8 bases. The clonotype comes from a human donor with classical Hodgkin lymphoma. The source material was peripheral blood mononuclear cells (PBMCs), sampled at baseline. CDR3 nucleotides: TGTGCCAGCAGTTCGCGGACAGGGTCTGGAAACACCATATATTTT. This encodes CASSSRTGSGNTIYF.